One and the same sample provided the 28 T cell receptor beta chains below, sequenced in a study of response to subunit inactivated influenza vaccine. TCRdb passed the RT-PCR reads through MiXCR, listing each CDR3 protein once. The sample holds 700,000 to 900,000 distinct CDR3 sequences, about 20% seen once. The sequencing used PBMCs from blood, collected around 5 days after vaccination. Receptor source: a man between 45 and 60 years old who received an inactivated influenza vaccine.

The chain links TRBV12-3 or TRBV12-4 to TRBJ2-7, with TRBD2 as a possible D gene (7 bases). Trimming pared 6 bases from V and 7 bases from J, leaving 22 bases between. CDR3 length equals 15 residues. CDR3 nucleotides: TGTGCCAGCAGCTCTGACGGTCGGGGGGCGACTGAGCAGTACTTC. Translating it yields CASSSDGRGATEQYF.

This clonotype was seen a few times. The V and J genes are TRBV29-1 and TRBJ2-3; 10 bases are a match to TRBD2. CDR1 is SQVTM and CDR2 is ANQGSEA in the germline V gene. J lost 0 bases, V lost 3 bases, and 6 bases had no gene match. The CDR3 length is 16 residues. CDR3 DNA: TGCAGCGTTGACGAGCGGGGGGGCCCAAGCACAGATACGCAGTATTTT. The encoded protein is CSVDERGGPSTDTQYF.

This clonotype appeared a few times. The chain has TRBV6-1 and TRBJ2-2; perhaps TRBD2 as D (6 bases). Trimming took off 6 bases at V and 7 bases at J, with 18 bases between the two ends. The CDR3 spans 15 residues. Germline V lookup: CDR1 MNHNS, CDR2 SASEGT. The CDR3 loop reads CASRRDRGLGGELFF. The CDR3 bases are TGTGCCAGCAGACGGGACCGGGGGTTGGGCGGGGAGCTGTTTTTT.

The rearrangement links TRBV4-2 to TRBJ2-1; 8 bases map to TRBD2. CDR3 length equals 16 residues. Losses at the gene ends were 0 bases for V and 13 bases for J; bases not matched to a gene: 14. CDR1 and CDR2 from the germline V gene are LGHNA and YNFKEQ. In nucleotides, the CDR3 is TGTGCCAGCAGCCAAGATCCCCGGGGGGGCCTATCGCTCCAGTTCTTC. Protein: CASSQDPRGGLSLQFF.

This clonotype was detected a few times. This rearrangement joins TRBV6-5 to TRBJ1-2; weak D call: TRBD1 (5 bases). Germline V gives CDR1 MNHEY, CDR2 SVGAGI. This CDR3 has 15 residues. V lost 0 bases and J lost 5, with 13 bases in between. The CDR3 spells CASSYSLQVVYGYTF. The CDR3 DNA sequence: TGTGCCAGCAGTTACTCGTTACAGGTGGTTTATGGCTACACCTTC.

This clonotype has a handful of counts. This chain uses TRBV5-1 with TRBJ1-2; D is ambiguous. Germline CDR1 SGHRS, CDR2 YFSETQ. The CDR3 covers 17 residues. Trimming removed 4 bases from V and 7 bases from J, with 26 bases in between. CDR3 residues: CASSPRIAGSKSRGYTF. DNA for the CDR3: TGCGCCAGCAGCCCACGAATTGCCGGGAGCAAGAGTCGTGGCTACACCTTC.

This clonotype was detected only a few times. The rearrangement joins TRBV7-2 to TRBJ1-1; D is unclear. This CDR3 has 12 residues. Germline V gene data show CDR1 as SGHTA and CDR2 as FQGNSA. Trimming removed 3 bases at V and 9 bases at J, with 11 bases between. Here the CDR3 DNA reads TGTGCCAGCAGCTTTCCGGGAACCAAAGCTTTCTTT. It yields the protein CASSFPGTKAFF.

This clonotype showed up just a few times. The chain uses TRBV20-1 and TRBJ2-1; the D gene is possibly TRBD2 (7 bases). V gave up 1 base and J gave up 0 bases, with 19 bases separating them. The CDR3 is 18 residues long. Looked up from germline, CDR1 is DFQATT and CDR2 is SNEGSKA (reference sequence). CDR3 loop: CSARVERGARISYNEQFF. CDR3 bases: TGCAGTGCTAGAGTTGAACGGGGGGCTCGTATCTCCTACAATGAGCAGTTCTTC.

The chain is built from TRBV12-3 or TRBV12-4 and TRBJ1-5; no clear D gene. Trimming left V 3 bases short and J 2 bases short, with 11 bases between. This CDR3 is built from 15 residues. CDR3 loop: CASSFRGSGNQPQHF. CDR3 DNA: TGTGCCAGCAGTTTTCGGGGATCGGGCAATCAGCCCCAGCATTTT.

This clonotype was recorded many times. CDR3 region: CASGGQNTGELFF. The CDR3 DNA sequence: TGCGCCAGCGGGGGACAGAACACCGGGGAGCTGTTTTTT. The J gene is TRBJ2-2, the V gene TRBV5-1; perhaps TRBD1 as D (6 bases). V shed 7 bases and J shed 1 base, with 8 bases lying between them. Germline lookup yields CDR1 SGHRS and CDR2 YFSETQ. This CDR3 is 13 amino acids long.

This chain links TRBV7-2 with TRBJ2-7; D possibly uses TRBD1 or TRBD2 (6 bases each). V lost 1 base and J lost 3, with 16 bases in between. Germline assignment: CDR1 SGHTA and CDR2 FQGNSA. CDR3 length: 16 residues. CDR3 sequence reads: CASSLVGGAMYYEQYF. In DNA, the CDR3 is TGTGCCAGCAGCTTAGTGGGGGGCGCAATGTACTACGAGCAGTACTTC.

The chain uses TRBV2 and TRBJ1-2; the match to TRBD1 covers 7 bases. CDR3 length equals 14 residues. V shed 3 bases, J shed 4 bases, and the junction held 5 bases outside the gene matches. From germline, CDR1 is SNHLY and CDR2 FYNNEI. The CDR3 is CASSESQGIYGYTF. The CDR3 DNA is TGTGCCAGCAGTGAGTCACAGGGGATCTATGGCTACACCTTC.

The V call is TRBV2, the J call TRBJ2-3, with a tentative D call TRBD2 (5 bases). The V gene's germline CDR1 is SNHLY and CDR2 FYNNEI. The CDR3 has 14 amino acids. V gave up 9 bases and J gave up 1 base, with 14 bases separating them. CDR3 bases: TGTGCCAGTACGTGGAGGTGGGGCACAGATACGCAGTATTTT. It codes for CASTWRWGTDTQYF.

The V gene is TRBV6-1, the J gene TRBJ2-7, with 7 bases fitting TRBD1. The germline V gene has CDR1 MNHNS and CDR2 SASEGT. This CDR3 comprises 14 residues. V lost 5 bases, J lost 4 bases, and 8 bases stayed unmatched. CDR3 nucleotide sequence: TGTGCCAGCAGTAAGACAGGGAGTAAGTACGAGCAGTACTTC. It is translated as CASSKTGSKYEQYF.

The chain employs TRBV7-8 and TRBJ2-1, with 7 bases lining up with TRBD1. Germline CDR1 SGHVS, CDR2 FQNEAQ. V was pared by 5 bases and J by 2 bases, with 9 bases of the junction left unmatched. This CDR3 is built from 16 residues. Here the CDR3 reads CASSPVRGPAYNEQFF. DNA for the CDR3: TGTGCCAGCAGCCCAGTAAGGGGGCCAGCCTACAATGAGCAGTTCTTC.

This clonotype was seen a handful of times. The chain combines TRBV5-6 with TRBJ2-1; a possible D gene is TRBD2 (7 bases). V lost 2 bases and J 9 bases, leaving 18 bases between the germline ends. This CDR3 comprises 15 residues. Germline V CDR1 and CDR2: SGHDT, YYEEEE. CDR3: CASSFPGVGGGEQFF. CDR3 coding DNA: TGTGCCAGCAGCTTCCCAGGCGTAGGGGGGGGTGAGCAGTTCTTC.

This clonotype was observed many times. The gene calls are TRBV7-2 and TRBJ1-1, with D possibly matching TRBD1 (6 bases). CDR3 length: 15 residues. Trimming removed 1 base from V and 7 bases from J, with 16 bases in between. Germline CDR1 reads SGHTA; CDR2 reads FQGNSA. DNA for the CDR3: TGTGCCAGCAGCTTAGGCCCAGGGGCTGAGGGTGAAGCTTTCTTT. This gives the protein CASSLGPGAEGEAFF. The whole variable domain, filled in from reference TRBV7-2 and TRBJ1-1, reads GAGVSQSPSNKVTEKGKDVELRCDPISGHTALYWYRQSLGQGLEFLIYFQGNSAPDKSGLPSDRFSAERTGGSVSTLTIQRTQQEDSAVYLCASSLGPGAEGEAFFGQGTRLTVV.

The chain couples TRBV6-2 or TRBV6-3 to TRBJ2-3; D is tentatively TRBD1 or TRBD2 (7 bases each). This CDR3 has 18 amino acids. Germline loops: CDR1 MNHEY, CDR2 SVGEGT. V was shortened by 0 bases and J by 5 bases, with 21 bases between the two germline ends. CDR3 in amino acids: CASSYSPLSGGAIDTQYF. The CDR3 nucleotides are TGTGCCAGCAGTTACTCCCCGCTCTCAGGGGGGGCAATAGATACGCAGTATTTT.

This rearrangement joins TRBV11-3 to TRBJ2-7, with 7 bases that match TRBD1. This CDR3 spans 15 amino acids. Germline V gene lookup returns CDR1 SGHNT and CDR2 YENEEA. The V gene end was trimmed by 3 bases and the J gene end by 1 base; junction bases not matched to a gene: 6. The chain's CDR3 is CASSFATGPSYEQYF. As DNA, the CDR3 is TGTGCCAGCAGCTTCGCGACAGGGCCATCCTACGAGCAGTACTTC.

This sequence joins TRBV20-1 and TRBJ2-1, with a weak D call TRBD1 (5 bases). This CDR3 has 14 amino acids. The germline V gene has CDR1 DFQATT and CDR2 SNEGSKA (reference sequence). V dropped 6 bases and J dropped 0 bases, with 12 bases sitting between them. The CDR3 DNA sequence: TGCAGTGCCCAGGGCAGGGCCTCCTACAATGAGCAGTTCTTC. This gives the protein CSAQGRASYNEQFF.

The V gene is TRBV5-5, the J gene TRBJ1-1; D gene uncertain. The germline V gene has CDR1 SGHKS and CDR2 YYEKEE (reference sequence). The CDR3 runs 12 residues. The V end lost 2 bases, the J end lost 4 bases, and 6 bases lay between the germline ends. The CDR3, as DNA: TGTGCCAGCAGCTTTGGGCGCACTGAAGCTTTCTTT. Translated, it gives CASSFGRTEAFF.

The chain is built from TRBV7-9 and TRBJ2-1; 9 bases map to TRBD1. V shed 3 bases and J 6 bases; nucleotides not matched to a gene: 9. Germline V gives CDR1 SEHNR, CDR2 FQNEAQ (reference sequence). The CDR3 length is 16 residues. The CDR3 reads CASSFIWDRETNEQFF. For the CDR3, the DNA is TGTGCCAGCAGCTTTATCTGGGACAGGGAAACCAATGAGCAGTTCTTC.

This sequence joins TRBV7-9 and TRBJ2-1; 7 bases align to TRBD2. The CDR3 length is 15 residues. The V segment lost 4 bases and the J segment 9 bases; nucleotides outside the gene matches: 12. Germline V gene data show CDR1 as SEHNR and CDR2 as FQNEAQ (reference sequence). CDR3 sequence: CASSSAVAGRGEQFF. The CDR3 DNA sequence: TGTGCCAGCAGCTCCGCGGTAGCGGGTCGGGGTGAGCAGTTCTTC.

This clonotype was seen just once. The chain combines TRBV20-1 with TRBJ1-4; D is unresolved. The CDR3 is 15 amino acids. Germline V lookup: CDR1 DFQATT, CDR2 SNEGSKA (reference sequence). CDR3 protein: CFARGWDEGGEKLFF. DNA of the CDR3: TGCTTTGCTAGAGGTTGGGATGAGGGAGGCGAAAAACTGTTTTTT.

This clonotype was found a few times. The chain is built from TRBV4-1 and TRBJ2-1; 12 positions agree with TRBD1. V lost 1 base and J lost 11; bases outside the gene matches: 9. Germline-derived CDR1 and CDR2 are MGHRA and YSYEKL. This CDR3 spans 16 amino acids. CDR3 coding DNA: TGCGCCAGCAGCCAAGTTCCGGGACAGGGGGCAGGTCAGCAGTTCTTC. Protein sequence: CASSQVPGQGAGQQFF.

This clonotype turned up a few times. This chain joins TRBV5-6 and TRBJ1-1, with D maybe TRBD1 (6 bases). The ends were cut back, 3 bases at V and 1 base at J, with 10 bases in the middle. CDR1 is SGHDT and CDR2 is YYEEEE in the germline V gene. The CDR3 has 14 residues. CDR3 DNA sequence: TGTGCCAGCAGCTGGGACACGGGGAACACTGAAGCTTTCTTT. It specifies CASSWDTGNTEAFF.

This clonotype occurred a few times. This chain joins TRBV20-1 and TRBJ2-7; no firm D call. V lost 0 bases and J lost 2, with 14 bases in between. This CDR3 has 15 amino acids. Germline values: CDR1 DFQATT, CDR2 SNEGSKA (reference sequence). The CDR3 DNA follows: TGCAGTGCTAGAGATCCCATCGTGAGCACCTACGAGCAGTACTTC. It translates to CSARDPIVSTYEQYF.

This clonotype was seen a few times. The chain employs TRBV29-1 and TRBJ2-7, with 9 bases identical to TRBD2. The germline V gene has CDR1 SQVTM and CDR2 ANQGSEA. J lost 1 base, V lost 7 bases, and 5 bases had no gene match. This CDR3 region has 13 residues. CDR3 protein: CSALLAGSYEQYF. CDR3 DNA: TGCAGCGCCCTTCTAGCGGGGTCCTACGAGCAGTACTTC.